In its sample, the clone carrying this T cell receptor beta chain was seen a few times. Its matching antigen is unknown. The data belong to a study of T cell clonotyping in hematopoietic cell transplantation. The table came from immunoSEQ multiplex PCR; TCRdb's copy has only in-frame clones and leaves some out. Of 75,000 to 95,000 clones in the sample, almost 97% were seen once. General study results and limits: Recipient TCR diversity dropped after transplant; expanded clonotypes rose from day 30 to 180. Without cell sorting, CD4 versus CD8 contributions remain unresolved.

Time point meaning: recipient sample about 28 days before transplant, after cytoreduction. Sample: peripheral blood mononuclear cells, taken before stem cell transplant. This receptor was identified in a woman aged 45-60 years with acute myeloid leukemia. Some clones in this sample may be carry-over from other donors' samples.

The CDR3 loop reads CASSSGGGNTIYF. The CDR3 nucleotides are TGTGCCAGTAGCTCGGGAGGTGGAAACACCATATATTTT. The rearrangement joins TRBV19 to TRBJ1-3; D remains ambiguous. This CDR3 region has 13 residues. With 6 bases removed from V and 3 bases from J, the gap between germline ends came to 9 bases. CDR1 is LNHDA and CDR2 is SQIVND in the germline V gene (reference sequence).